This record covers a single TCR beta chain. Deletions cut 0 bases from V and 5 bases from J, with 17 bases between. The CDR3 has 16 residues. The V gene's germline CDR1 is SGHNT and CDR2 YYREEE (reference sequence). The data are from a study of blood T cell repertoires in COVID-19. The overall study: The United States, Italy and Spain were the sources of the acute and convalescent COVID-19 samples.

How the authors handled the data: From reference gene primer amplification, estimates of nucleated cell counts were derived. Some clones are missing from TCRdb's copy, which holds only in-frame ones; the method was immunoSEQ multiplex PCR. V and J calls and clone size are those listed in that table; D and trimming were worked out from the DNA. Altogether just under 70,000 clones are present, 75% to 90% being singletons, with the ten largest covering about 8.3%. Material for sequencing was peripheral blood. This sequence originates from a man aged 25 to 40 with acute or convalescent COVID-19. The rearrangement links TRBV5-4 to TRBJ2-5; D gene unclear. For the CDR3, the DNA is TGTGCCAGCAGCTTGGCCTTTTCGGAGAGGCGGGAGACCCAGTACTTC. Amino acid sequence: CASSLAFSERRETQYF.